The present TCR beta chain was sequenced within a study of cytomegalovirus exposure and HLA in healthy donors. Across the study: A preliminary data release comprised around 85 million unique TCRs obtained from HLA-typed donors.

This clone was counted only a few times. The ends were cut back, 6 bases at V and 7 bases at J, with 15 bases in the middle. The CDR3 consists of 14 residues. Germline CDR1 reads WSHSY; CDR2 reads SAAADI. A multiplex PCR was run with 60 Vbeta primers and 13 Jbeta primers. Sequencing used immunoSEQ multiplex PCR; TCRdb keeps in-frame clones, though not all of them. The table shows around 230,000 clones, with about 85% occurring only once. The TCR sequence derives from a girl aged 2-10 years in good health and CMV-seronegative. The chain employs TRBV10-2 and TRBJ2-2, with a weak D call TRBD2 (6 bases). The material sequenced was PBMCs. This chain's CDR3 is CASRGGLQLGELFF. The CDR3 DNA sequence: TGCGCCAGCAGGGGAGGTCTCCAACTCGGGGAGCTGTTTTTT.